This passage covers 6 T cell receptor beta chains from one sample sequenced in a study of cytomegalovirus exposure and HLA in healthy donors. PCR employed 60 Vbeta and 13 Jbeta primers. Measured with immunoSEQ multiplex PCR; TCRdb has only the in-frame clones, and not every one. The table lists 50,000 to 80,000 clones. Sequencing input: PBMCs. Receptor source: a woman younger than 35 in good health and CMV-seronegative.

The chain carries TRBV18 and TRBJ2-7; D not resolved. The germline CDR1 and CDR2 sequences are KGHSH and LQKENI. Trimming shortened V by 5 bases and J by 4 bases, and 15 bases separated the two germline ends. The CDR3 sequence is 14 residues long. The CDR3 loop reads CASSSRTGPYEQYF. The DNA of the CDR3 is TGTGCCAGCTCAAGTCGCACCGGTCCGTACGAGCAGTACTTC.

The V and J genes are TRBV7-9 and TRBJ1-2; TRBD1 is a possible D gene (6 bases). The V gene's germline CDR1 is SEHNR and CDR2 FQNEAQ (reference sequence). This CDR3 contains 15 residues. V was trimmed by 4 bases and J by 4 bases, leaving 16 bases between them. Here the CDR3 reads CASSSSVGGAYGYTF. The CDR3, as DNA: TGTGCCAGCAGCTCATCGGTAGGGGGTGCCTATGGCTACACCTTC.

The chain recombines TRBV9 with TRBJ1-1, with D uncertain. This CDR3 is built from 13 residues. CDR1 SGDLS and CDR2 YYNGEE come from the germline V gene. The V end was cut by 2 bases, the J end by 4 bases, with 9 bases between. The CDR3 DNA follows: TGTGCCAGCAGCGTGGGCAGCGGCACTGAAGCTTTCTTT. Translated: CASSVGSGTEAFF.

This chain connects TRBV5-1 to TRBJ2-7, with a tentative D call TRBD2 (6 bases). The V end lost 0 bases, the J end lost 3 bases, and 16 bases lay between the germline ends. The CDR3 has 16 amino acids. Germline loops: CDR1 SGHRS, CDR2 YFSETQ. The CDR3 DNA reads as TGCGCCAGCAGCTTGGAAGGTGGGGGGTCCGACTACGAGCAGTACTTC. It specifies CASSLEGGGSDYEQYF.

This chain uses TRBV5-6 with TRBJ1-5; D call uncertain. Germline V lookup: CDR1 SGHDT, CDR2 YYEEEE. The CDR3 is 14 amino acids. V lost 1 base to trimming and J lost 0 bases, with 5 bases between them. CDR3 protein: CASSLFGSNQPQHF. As DNA, the CDR3 is TGTGCCAGCAGCTTGTTCGGTAGCAATCAGCCCCAGCATTTT.

The chain couples TRBV16 to TRBJ1-3; no firm D call. This CDR3 contains 16 residues. From germline, CDR1 is KGHSY and CDR2 FQNENV. Trimming removed 4 bases at V and 0 bases at J, with 13 bases between. CDR3 sequence: CASSPARSYSGNTIYF. In nucleotides, the CDR3 is TGTGCCAGCAGCCCCGCCCGCAGTTACTCTGGAAACACCATATATTTT.